Shown below are 2 T cell receptor beta chains from a single sample sequenced in a study of PD-L1 blockade in urothelial cancer. Time point in this sample: pretreatment peripheral blood. Some clones are missing from TCRdb's copy, which holds only in-frame ones; the method was immunoSEQ multiplex PCR. Of tens of thousands of clones listed, approximately 79% are singletons. The specimen was PBMCs, collected around atezolizumab (anti-PD-L1) treatment. Source of these receptors: a man aged 70-80 years with urothelial cancer.

The chain links TRBV2 to TRBJ1-2, with 8 nucleotides matching TRBD1. The CDR3 covers 14 residues. The germline CDR1 and CDR2 sequences are SNHLY and FYNNEI. Trimming at V came to 6 bases and at J to 2 bases, leaving 5 bases not matched to a gene. The CDR3 sequence: CASSERQGNYGYTF. The CDR3 region has the DNA TGTGCCAGCAGCGAGAGACAGGGGAACTATGGCTACACCTTC.

The CDR3 DNA is TGTGCCAGCTCACCAAGTACCGGGAGGGCCAGTTATAACACCGGGGAGCTGTTTTTT. Translation gives CASSPSTGRASYNTGELFF. The rearrangement uses TRBV18 and TRBJ2-2; 8 bases map to TRBD2. Germline loops: CDR1 KGHSH, CDR2 LQKENI. The ends lost 2 bases at V and 2 bases at J; junction bases unmatched: 13. This CDR3 is built from 19 residues. Combining the CDR3 with reference TRBV18 and TRBJ2-2 gives the whole variable domain NAGVMQNPRHLVRRRGQEARLRCSPMKGHSHVYWYRQLPEEGLKFMVYLQKENIIDESGMPKERFSAEFPKEGPSILRIQQVVRGDSAAYFCASSPSTGRASYNTGELFFGEGSRLTVL.